This TCR beta chain was retrieved from a study of blood T cell repertoires in COVID-19. TCRdb's table, derived via immunoSEQ multiplex PCR, lists solely in-frame clones and lacks some. The table has fewer than 350,000 clones, approximately 89% seen once. The sequence came from a woman younger than 45 with COVID-19, enrolled during active disease. The sample was peripheral blood.

The CDR3 loop reads CASSDTGATEAFF. In DNA, the CDR3 is TGTGCCAGCAGTGACACGGGAGCCACTGAAGCTTTCTTT. V and J are TRBV6-4 and TRBJ1-1; D not certain. CDR1 MRHNA and CDR2 SNTAGT come from the germline V gene. V dropped 2 bases and J dropped 4 bases, with 8 bases sitting between them. This CDR3 spans 13 amino acids.